One sample yielded the 10 T cell receptor beta chains listed below, sequenced in a study of CD8+ T cells in alopecia areata. Regarding treatment: oral pan-JAK inhibitor, 5-10 mg twice daily. cDNA prepared by RNA extraction and subsequent reverse transcription served as the template for sequencing. Profiling relied on immunoSEQ multiplex PCR, and the TCRdb table lists in-frame clones only, not all of them. Of about 170,000 clones in the sample, roughly 50% were seen once. The sequenced sample was CD4+ T cells sorted from blood, obtained between weeks 55 and 70, from a patient treated with tofacitinib. All receptors come from a human donor with alopecia areata.

This sequence joins TRBV5-6 and TRBJ1-2; 12 bases agree with TRBD1. Germline lookup yields CDR1 SGHDT and CDR2 YYEEEE. With 4 bases clipped from V and 6 bases from J, the junction kept 7 bases outside the gene matches. The CDR3 is made up of 15 amino acids. In nucleotides, the CDR3 is TGTGCCAGCAGCGTGCCGGGACAGGGGGCGAATGGCTACACCTTC. This encodes CASSVPGQGANGYTF.

The chain carries TRBV5-1 and TRBJ2-7; D not certain. This CDR3 is built from 14 residues. Per germline, CDR1 SGHRS and CDR2 YFSETQ. Trimming took 7 bases from V and 3 from J, leaving 17 bases between them. CDR3 DNA sequence: TGCGCCAGCTATCCGGCAGATGGGGTCTACGAGCAGTACTTC. Translation: CASYPADGVYEQYF. Together with reference TRBV5-1 and TRBJ2-7, the CDR3 gives the full variable domain: KAGVTQTPRYLIKTRGQQVTLSCSPISGHRSVSWYQQTPGQGLQFLFEYFSETQRNKGNFPGRFSGRQFSNSRSEMNVSTLELGDSALYLCASYPADGVYEQYFGPGTRLTVT.

This clone was found a few times. This chain uses TRBV29-1 with TRBJ2-3; TRBD1 aligns across 11 bases. The CDR3 is 14 residues long. Germline assignment: CDR1 SQVTM and CDR2 ANQGSEA. V shed 4 bases, J shed 1 base, and the junction held 1 base outside the gene matches. In DNA form, the CDR3 reads TGCAGCGTTGGGGGACAGGGGGGCACAGATACGCAGTATTTT. Protein sequence: CSVGGQGGTDTQYF.

Note on this clone: At one end, the junction sequence differs from germline, possibly due to a read error. The chain recombines TRBV29-1 with TRBJ1-2; D possibly corresponds to TRBD1 (5 bases). CDR3 size: 11 residues. Germline V CDR1 and CDR2: SQVTM, ANQGSEA. This chain's CDR3 is CSGEWGYGYTF. CDR3 bases: TGCAGCGGTGAATGGGGGTACGGCTACACCTTC.

This clone was observed a few times. This rearrangement joins TRBV15 to TRBJ2-7; TRBD1 aligns across 7 bases. The CDR3 consists of 16 residues. V gave up 1 base and J gave up 1 base; unmatched junction bases: 7. From germline, CDR1 is LNHNV and CDR2 YYDKDF (reference sequence). The CDR3 nucleotides are TGTGCCACCAGCAGAGGTGGACAGGAAGGATCCTACGAGCAGTACTTC. This gives the protein CATSRGGQEGSYEQYF.

This clone was seen a handful of times. This chain links TRBV7-8 with TRBJ1-1; D call uncertain. The germline gives CDR1 SGHVS, CDR2 FQNEAQ. The V end lost 2 bases, the J end lost 5 bases, and 9 bases lay between the germline ends. CDR3 length: 13 amino acids. This chain's CDR3 is CASSLTDRTEAFF. The CDR3 DNA follows: TGTGCCAGCAGCTTAACGGACCGGACTGAAGCTTTCTTT.

This clone has at least ten counts. The CDR3 nucleotides read TGTGCCAGCTCACCAATTGCGGGCGCCGGGGAGCTGTTTTTT. Its protein product is CASSPIAGAGELFF. The chain uses TRBV18 and TRBJ2-2, with D maybe TRBD2 (5 bases). Trimming took off 2 bases at V and 6 bases at J, with 10 bases between the two ends. The CDR3 runs 14 residues. The V gene's germline CDR1 is KGHSH and CDR2 LQKENI.

This clone was seen only a few times. The chain carries TRBV18 and TRBJ2-3, with 9 nucleotides matching TRBD2. CDR3 length equals 16 residues. The J segment lost 4 bases and the V segment lost 0 bases, leaving 5 bases of the junction unmatched. Germline V gene sequence: CDR1 KGHSH, CDR2 LQKENI. CDR3 amino acids: CASSPPASGEADTQYF. CDR3 in DNA: TGTGCCAGCTCACCACCGGCTAGCGGGGAGGCAGATACGCAGTATTTT.

The sample holds a few counts of this clone. The chain combines TRBV5-1 with TRBJ1-6, with D tentatively TRBD1 (6 bases). CDR3 length equals 14 residues. CDR1 and CDR2 from the germline V gene are SGHRS and YFSETQ. The ends were cut back, 2 bases at V and 5 bases at J, with 8 bases in the middle. The CDR3 loop reads CASSFDRNNSPLHF. In DNA, the CDR3 is TGCGCCAGCAGCTTTGACAGGAATAATTCACCCCTCCACTTT.

V gene TRBV2 combines with J gene TRBJ1-2; D not resolved. Per the germline V gene, CDR1 is SNHLY and CDR2 is FYNNEI. This CDR3 region has 15 residues. Trimming pared 3 bases from V and 4 bases from J, leaving 15 bases between. The CDR3 region has the DNA TGTGCCAGCAGTGAGCCGGCCCTCGGGAGCTATGGCTACACCTTC. Residues: CASSEPALGSYGYTF.